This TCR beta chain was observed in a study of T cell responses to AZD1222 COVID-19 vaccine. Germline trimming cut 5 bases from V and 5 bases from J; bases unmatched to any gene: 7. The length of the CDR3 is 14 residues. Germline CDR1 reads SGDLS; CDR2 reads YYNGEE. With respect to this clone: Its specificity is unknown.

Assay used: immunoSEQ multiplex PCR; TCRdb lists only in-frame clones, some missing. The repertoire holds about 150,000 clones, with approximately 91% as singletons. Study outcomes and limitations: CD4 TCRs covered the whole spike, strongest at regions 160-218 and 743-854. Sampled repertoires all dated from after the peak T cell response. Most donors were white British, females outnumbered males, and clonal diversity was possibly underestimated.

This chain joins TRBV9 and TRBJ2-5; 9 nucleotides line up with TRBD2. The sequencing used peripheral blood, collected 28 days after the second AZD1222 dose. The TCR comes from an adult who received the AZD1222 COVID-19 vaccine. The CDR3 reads CASRPGTSTETQYF. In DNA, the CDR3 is TGTGCCAGCAGACCCGGGACTAGCACGGAGACCCAGTACTTC.